The 15 T cell receptor beta chains listed next were all sequenced from one sample in a study of early T cells in non-severe SARS-CoV-2 infection. TCRdb analysed the 5' RACE reads with MiXCR anew, one entry per CDR3 protein. The sample has just under 65,000 distinct CDR3 sequences; more than 5.5% are singletons. The material was whole blood, obtained at baseline. Receptors were obtained from an adult who was a healthcare worker with PCR-confirmed SARS-CoV-2 infection or an uninfected control (not recorded which).

This clonotype has at least ten counts. This chain links TRBV14 with TRBJ2-1; 8 bases line up with TRBD1. V lost 5 bases, J lost 6 bases, and 9 bases stayed unmatched. The CDR3 runs to 15 residues. Germline V gene lookup returns CDR1 SGHDN and CDR2 FVKESK. CDR3 in amino acids: CASSAPGGPANEQFF. In DNA form, the CDR3 reads TGTGCCAGCAGCGCCCCAGGGGGCCCCGCCAATGAGCAGTTCTTC.

This clonotype has at least ten counts. This CDR3 reads CSVVAGNNQPQHF. The CDR3 DNA follows: TGCAGCGTTGTGGCAGGGAACAATCAGCCCCAGCATTTT. The chain has TRBV29-1 and TRBJ1-5; the D gene is possibly TRBD1 (5 bases). The CDR3 spans 13 residues. V lost 4 bases to trimming and J lost 3 bases, with 10 bases between them. Germline-derived CDR1 and CDR2 are SQVTM and ANQGSEA.

The V call is TRBV12-2, the J call TRBJ1-2; the table's D gene call, TRBD1, was not cross checked with the DNA. TRBV12-2 is a pseudogene segment. There are 13 residues in the CDR3. The CDR3 DNA reads TGTGCAAGTCGCTTAAGAGGGGGCAAGGGCTACACCTTC. This sequence encodes CASRLRGGKGYTF.

This clonotype was picked up many times. This chain's CDR3 is CASSPRWDRVSNEQFF. CDR3 DNA sequence: TGTGCCAGCAGCCCGCGATGGGACAGGGTTAGCAATGAGCAGTTCTTC. J is TRBJ2-1 and V is TRBV5-6, with TRBD1 matching over 9 bases. Unmatched junction bases numbered 11, after V lost 4 bases and J lost 6 bases. Germline V gene data show CDR1 as SGHDT and CDR2 as YYEEEE. The CDR3 length is 16 residues.

The V call is TRBV12-3 or TRBV12-4, the J call TRBJ1-2; no clear D gene. V was shortened by 6 bases and J by 2 bases, with 13 bases between the two germline ends. The length of the CDR3 is 14 residues. The CDR3 DNA is TGTGCCAGCAGCCCGGGGAAGGCGAACTATGGCTACACCTTC. This gives the protein CASSPGKANYGYTF.

This clonotype was observed many times. V is TRBV20-1 and J is TRBJ2-7; possibly TRBD2 for D (5 bases). Trimming removed 5 bases from V and 7 bases from J, with 15 bases in between. Looked up from germline, CDR1 is DFQATT and CDR2 is SNEGSKA (reference sequence). The CDR3 contains 12 residues. The CDR3 here is CSASPTPGEQYF. Written as DNA, the CDR3 is TGCAGTGCTTCCCCAACTCCGGGGGAGCAGTACTTC.

This clonotype was observed many times. The gene calls are TRBV6-6 and TRBJ1-2, with 7 bases that match TRBD1. The CDR3 is 12 amino acids. The germline CDR1 and CDR2 sequences are MNHNY and SVGAGI (reference sequence). J lost 6 bases, V lost 4 bases, and 2 bases had no gene match. The CDR3: CASSSGGDGYTF. The CDR3 DNA sequence: TGTGCCAGCAGTTCAGGGGGTGATGGCTACACCTTC.

This clonotype appeared many times. DNA of the CDR3: TGTGCCAGCAGCCAAGATCCAGGGAGGGCTTTCTTT. Its translation is CASSQDPGRAFF. The chain combines TRBV3-1 with TRBJ1-1, with D perhaps matching TRBD1 (5 bases). Germline V gene sequence: CDR1 LGHDT, CDR2 YNNKEL (reference sequence). Trimming stripped 0 bases from V and 11 bases from J, with 10 bases between. This CDR3 is 12 amino acids long.

The rearrangement uses TRBV7-2 and TRBJ2-7; D gene uncertain. From germline, CDR1 is SGHTA and CDR2 FQGNSA. This CDR3 has 15 residues. Trimming left V 5 bases short and J 3 bases short, with 17 bases between. The CDR3 nucleotides are TGTGCCAGCAGCCCAACGGGTGGATCAGTCTACGAGCAGTACTTC. Translation gives CASSPTGGSVYEQYF.

The CDR3 region is CASSEGVNEKLFF. The CDR3 DNA follows: TGCGCCAGCAGTGAAGGGGTTAATGAAAAACTGTTTTTT. The chain joins TRBV5-1 to TRBJ1-4; maybe TRBD1 (5 bases). Trimming took off 5 bases at V and 4 bases at J, with 9 bases between the two ends. CDR3 length: 13 residues. Germline-derived CDR1 and CDR2 are SGHRS and YFSETQ.

This clonotype has at least ten counts. This chain uses TRBV15 with TRBJ1-1; no firm D call. Trimming took off 0 bases at V and 0 bases at J, with 8 bases between the two ends. The CDR3 loop spans 15 amino acids. Per the germline V gene, CDR1 is LNHNV and CDR2 is YYDKDF (reference sequence). The CDR3 coding sequence is TGTGCCACCAGCAGAGATTCGGCGGTGAACACTGAAGCTTTCTTT. It translates to CATSRDSAVNTEAFF.

The genes are TRBV28 and TRBJ2-7; D is possibly TRBD1 (6 bases). CDR3 size: 15 residues. Germline V gives CDR1 MDHEN, CDR2 SYDVKM. V was clipped by 6 bases and J by 0 bases, with 15 bases between them. DNA of the CDR3: TGTGCCAGCAGGCATCGGACAGAAAGCTCCTACGAGCAGTACTTC. This gives the protein CASRHRTESSYEQYF.

This clonotype was seen ten or more times. The rearrangement uses TRBV20-1 and TRBJ2-7; TRBD2 is a possible D gene (5 bases). The CDR3 contains 12 residues. Per germline, CDR1 DFQATT and CDR2 SNEGSKA (reference sequence). V lost 3 bases to trimming and J lost 6 bases, with 12 bases between them. The CDR3 DNA follows: TGCAGTGCTAGTCGGACTGGAGGCGAGCAGTACTTC. This translates into CSASRTGGEQYF.

This clonotype has ten or more counts. The CDR3 reads CASSLASGGRTDTQYF. CDR3 nucleotide sequence: TGTGCCAGCAGCTTAGCAAGCGGGGGTCGCACAGATACGCAGTATTTT. The V call is TRBV11-2, the J call TRBJ2-3, with TRBD2 identical over 8 bases. Germline values: CDR1 SGHAT, CDR2 FQNNGV. This CDR3 spans 16 amino acids. J was trimmed by 1 base and V by 1 base; bases with no gene match: 4.

This clonotype was seen repeatedly, ten times or more. The chain carries TRBV7-9 and TRBJ1-1, with no clear D. This CDR3 is built from 14 residues. V was trimmed by 1 base and J by 0 bases, leaving 6 bases between them. CDR1 is SEHNR and CDR2 is FQNEAQ in the germline V gene (reference sequence). The DNA for the CDR3 is TGTGCCAGCAGCTTAGGACCGATGAACACTGAAGCTTTCTTT. As protein: CASSLGPMNTEAFF.